This T cell receptor beta chain stems from a study of cytomegalovirus exposure and HLA in healthy donors. This CDR3 region has 14 residues. With 0 bases clipped from V and 6 bases from J, the junction kept 5 bases outside the gene matches. Germline assignment: CDR1 MNHNY and CDR2 SVGAGI (reference sequence). This clone was counted only a few times. The antigen is not known. Overall study results and limits: Within a later analysis, the majority of CMV-associated TCR beta chains appeared HLA-restricted. In a later analysis, HLA-C alleles had the fewest associated TCRs, DRB1 alleles the most.

The PCR made use of 60 Vbeta and 13 Jbeta primers. Profiling relied on immunoSEQ multiplex PCR, and the TCRdb table lists in-frame clones only, not all of them. The table lists about 210,000 clones, over 60% of them singletons. The chain couples TRBV6-6 to TRBJ2-7; 7 bases align to TRBD1. Specimen: PBMCs. The sequence was collected from a male donor in good health and CMV-seronegative. The CDR3 coding sequence is TGTGCCAGCAGTTACTCGACAGGGAAGAGCGAGCAGTACTTC. As protein: CASSYSTGKSEQYF.